The 22 T cell receptor beta chains reported below all come from one sample, sequenced in a study of T cells in tuberculosis. Generated by immunoSEQ multiplex PCR, the TCRdb table keeps only in-frame clones and is missing some. The table records around 41,000 clones, less than 95% of them present only once. The sample taken for sequencing was PBMCs. The receptors were gathered from a donor aged 10-35 years with latent tuberculosis or without tuberculosis infection. Some clones in this sample may be carry-over from other donors' samples.

The gene calls are TRBV9 and TRBJ1-3; D possibly corresponds to TRBD1 (5 bases). This CDR3 region has 15 residues. Germline values: CDR1 SGDLS, CDR2 YYNGEE. V was shortened by 0 bases and J by 0 bases, with 7 bases between the two germline ends. In DNA, the CDR3 is TGTGCCAGCAGCGTAGAGGGGAACTCTGGAAACACCATATATTTT. Translating gives CASSVEGNSGNTIYF.

This clone was seen only once. The chain is built from TRBV6-5 and TRBJ2-5; a weak D match, TRBD2 (5 bases). Trimming cost V 6 bases and J 12 bases, with 14 bases left between them. This CDR3 has 11 amino acids. CDR1 is MNHEY, CDR2 SVGAGI, per germline. In DNA form, the CDR3 reads TGTGCCAGCAGACGGACTGCGTTGGAGTACTTC. As protein: CASRRTALEYF.

This rearrangement joins TRBV18 to TRBJ2-7; TRBD2 matches 11 bases. The V gene's germline CDR1 is KGHSH and CDR2 LQKENI. V trimming: 6 bases; J trimming: 0 bases; junction bases outside the gene matches: 4. The CDR3 covers 15 residues. The DNA of the CDR3 is TGTGCCAGCTCCCTAGCGGGGGGAAGCTCCTACGAGCAGTACTTC. Translated: CASSLAGGSSYEQYF.

The CDR3 reads CAWGGLAGAVTGELFF. CDR3 bases: TGTGCCTGGGGGGGACTAGCGGGAGCGGTCACCGGGGAGCTGTTTTTT. The gene calls are TRBV30 and TRBJ2-2; 14 nucleotides match TRBD2. Germline V gives CDR1 GTSNPN, CDR2 SVGIG (reference sequence). J was trimmed by 4 bases and V by 5 bases; bases with no gene match: 6. This CDR3 comprises 16 residues.

The V call is TRBV18, the J call TRBJ2-7, with 7 bases that match TRBD1. Per the germline V gene, CDR1 is KGHSH and CDR2 is LQKENI. The CDR3 sequence is 13 residues long. V shed 1 base and J 5 bases; nucleotides not matched to a gene: 2. The CDR3 reads CASSPRQGDEQYF. Written as DNA, the CDR3 is TGTGCCAGCTCACCACGGCAGGGGGACGAGCAGTACTTC.

V usage is TRBV7-9 and J usage is TRBJ2-5, with D possibly matching TRBD1 (5 bases). This CDR3 has 12 residues. The ends were cut back, 3 bases at V and 5 bases at J, with 7 bases in the middle. The V gene's germline CDR1 is SEHNR and CDR2 FQNEAQ (reference sequence). This CDR3 is CASSFSGETQYF. DNA for the CDR3: TGTGCCAGCAGCTTTTCAGGGGAGACCCAGTACTTC.

This clone was detected only once. The DNA of the CDR3 is TGTGCCAGCAGTGTCGGAAGGGGGACAGCCTACGAGCAGTACTTC. Translation gives CASSVGRGTAYEQYF. The chain recombines TRBV2 with TRBJ2-7, with 7 bases aligning to TRBD1. With V trimmed by 4 bases and J by 2 bases, 8 bases remained unmatched. Germline V gene sequence: CDR1 SNHLY, CDR2 FYNNEI. The CDR3 is 15 residues long.

V is TRBV10-1 and J is TRBJ1-1, with D hard to call. Germline CDR1 and CDR2: WNHNN and SYGVQD (reference sequence). The CDR3 runs to 13 residues. V dropped 5 bases and J dropped 6 bases, with 13 bases sitting between them. Written as DNA, the CDR3 is TGCGCCAGCAGTCCCACTGAAAACCCTGAAGCTTTCTTT. Translating it yields CASSPTENPEAFF.

A single count supports this clone. This chain links TRBV6-1 with TRBJ2-1; 7 bases fit TRBD2. Germline lookup yields CDR1 MNHNS and CDR2 SASEGT. V dropped 10 bases and J dropped 8; count of bases not matched to a gene: 11. The CDR3 has 13 amino acids. CDR3 in amino acids: CATQRDPPDEQFF. DNA for the CDR3: TGTGCCACCCAGCGGGACCCTCCGGATGAGCAGTTCTTC.

The chain employs TRBV6-5 and TRBJ2-7; TRBD2 matches at 7 bases. This CDR3 contains 13 residues. Germline loops: CDR1 MNHEY, CDR2 SVGAGI. Germline trimming cut 8 bases from V and 4 bases from J; bases unmatched to any gene: 8. CDR3 region: CASQVGGDYEQYF. Written as DNA, the CDR3 is TGTGCCAGCCAAGTGGGGGGGGATTACGAGCAGTACTTC.

This sequence joins TRBV7-2 and TRBJ2-1; D is possibly TRBD1 (6 bases). The germline CDR1 and CDR2 sequences are SGHTA and FQGNSA. V shed 6 bases and J shed 6 bases, with 15 bases lying between them. This CDR3 spans 14 amino acids. The CDR3 sequence: CASRPTGVPNEQFF. DNA of the CDR3: TGTGCCAGCAGGCCGACAGGCGTCCCCAATGAGCAGTTCTTC.

In its sample, this clone was seen once. The chain combines TRBV28 with TRBJ1-2; 8 bases are a match to TRBD1. Germline CDR1 reads MDHEN; CDR2 reads SYDVKM. CDR3 length: 17 amino acids. After removal of 4 bases from V and 0 bases from J, the junction contained 10 bases not matched to a gene. CDR3 DNA sequence: TGTGCCAGCAGTTCGTGGACAGGGTCGAGAGCTAACTATGGCTACACCTTC. Residues: CASSSWTGSRANYGYTF.

J is TRBJ2-1 and V is TRBV30; a weak D match, TRBD1 (6 bases). From germline, CDR1 is GTSNPN and CDR2 SVGIG (reference sequence). The germline V and J ends were trimmed by 2 bases and 7 bases, with 15 bases remaining between them. The CDR3 runs to 14 residues. The CDR3 sequence: CAWSMQGKGNEQFF. The DNA of the CDR3 is TGTGCCTGGAGTATGCAGGGGAAGGGGAATGAGCAGTTCTTC.

V gene TRBV4-3 combines with J gene TRBJ2-2, with D hard to call. The CDR3 has 16 amino acids. V shed 3 bases and J shed 2 bases, with 13 bases lying between them. Germline V gene data show CDR1 as LGHNA and CDR2 as YSLEER. CDR3 sequence reads: CASSHQAGYNTGELFF. CDR3 bases: TGCGCCAGCAGCCACCAGGCAGGTTACAACACCGGGGAGCTGTTTTTT.

This chain uses TRBV30 with TRBJ2-2; tentative D call: TRBD2 (6 bases). The ends were cut back, 3 bases at V and 0 bases at J, with 11 bases in the middle. This CDR3 comprises 15 residues. In germline, CDR1 is GTSNPN, CDR2 SVGIG (reference sequence). This CDR3 reads CAWRFGGTNTGELFF. DNA for the CDR3: TGTGCCTGGAGATTTGGAGGGACGAACACCGGGGAGCTGTTTTTT. Drawing the rest from reference TRBV30 and TRBJ2-2, the complete variable domain is SQTIHQWPATLVQPVGSPLSLECTVEGTSNPNLYWYRQAAGRGLQLLFYSVGIGQISSEVPQNLSASRPQDRQFILSSKKLLLSDSGFYLCAWRFGGTNTGELFFGEGSRLTVL.

The chain joins TRBV4-1 to TRBJ2-3; 7 bases are shared with TRBD2. The V segment lost 8 bases and the J segment 6 bases; nucleotides outside the gene matches: 2. The CDR3 has 11 residues. The germline V gene encodes CDR1 MGHRA and CDR2 YSYEKL. Here the CDR3 DNA reads TGCGCCAGCGGGCGGGGGGATACGCAGTATTTT. Protein product: CASGRGDTQYF.

V usage is TRBV7-3 and J usage is TRBJ2-3, with D hard to call. Between the trimmed V and J ends, which lost 1 base and 5 bases, there was a span of 7 bases. CDR3 length: 13 amino acids. The germline gives CDR1 SGHTA, CDR2 FQGTGA. CDR3 residues: CASSLSRVDTQYF. The CDR3 DNA follows: TGTGCCAGCAGCTTAAGCCGGGTAGATACGCAGTATTTT.

The V call is TRBV29-1, the J call TRBJ2-1; 9 bases match TRBD2. The ends lost 4 bases at V and 1 base at J; junction bases unmatched: 2. This CDR3 is 14 amino acids long. In germline, CDR1 is SQVTM, CDR2 ANQGSEA. CDR3 sequence: CSVGSGGSYNEQFF. Here the CDR3 DNA reads TGCAGCGTTGGTAGCGGGGGATCCTACAATGAGCAGTTCTTC.

The V gene is TRBV10-3, the J gene TRBJ1-5, with a possible D match to TRBD1 (6 bases). The germline V and J ends were trimmed by 2 bases and 4 bases, with 9 bases remaining between them. Germline V lookup: CDR1 ENHRY, CDR2 SYGVKD. The CDR3 loop spans 14 amino acids. The CDR3 reads CAISESQGNQPQHF. The CDR3 nucleotides read TGTGCCATCAGTGAGAGTCAGGGGAATCAGCCCCAGCATTTT.

The chain recombines TRBV6-6 with TRBJ2-7; 7 bases are a match to TRBD2. The CDR3 has 16 residues. In germline, CDR1 is MNHNY, CDR2 SVGAGI (reference sequence). V shed 4 bases, J shed 0 bases, and the junction held 9 bases outside the gene matches. The CDR3 DNA reads as TGTGCCAGCAGTTCTCCAATAGCGGGTAACTCCTACGAGCAGTACTTC. Amino acids: CASSSPIAGNSYEQYF.

The chain recombines TRBV5-6 with TRBJ1-5; D is unresolved. The CDR3 sequence is 15 residues long. V dropped 0 bases and J dropped 3 bases, with 10 bases sitting between them. The germline V gene has CDR1 SGHDT and CDR2 YYEEEE. The CDR3 nucleotides are TGTGCCAGCAGCTTGGCGCTACAGAACAATCAGCCCCAGCATTTT. Amino acid sequence: CASSLALQNNQPQHF.

The rearrangement links TRBV4-3 to TRBJ2-7; possible D gene TRBD1, 5 bases. This CDR3 has 17 amino acids. Trimming took off 0 bases at V and 2 bases at J, with 17 bases between the two ends. CDR1 LGHNA and CDR2 YSLEER come from the germline V gene. This CDR3 is CASSQDWGGSPPYEQYF. CDR3 bases: TGCGCCAGCAGCCAAGATTGGGGCGGAAGCCCTCCCTACGAGCAGTACTTC.